The 30 T cell receptor beta chains listed next were all sequenced from one sample in a study of cytomegalovirus exposure and HLA in healthy donors. PCR was performed using 60 Vbeta and 13 Jbeta primers. Sequenced by immunoSEQ multiplex PCR; TCRdb stores in-frame clones only, minus some. The sample has over 120,000 clones; over 80% are singletons. Sequencing was done on a sample of PBMCs. All receptors come from a woman in her 30s in good health and CMV-seronegative.

This chain joins TRBV27 and TRBJ1-6; TRBD1 is a possible D gene (6 bases). The germline V gene encodes CDR1 MNHEY and CDR2 SMNVEV (reference sequence). The CDR3 runs 13 residues. V lost 6 bases, J lost 8 bases, and 11 bases lay in between. The CDR3 bases are TGTGCCAGCAGCGGACAGCCCTATTCACCCCTCCACTTT. It yields the protein CASSGQPYSPLHF.

The table lists this clone with a few counts. This sequence joins TRBV4-1 and TRBJ1-4; D remains ambiguous. CDR3 length equals 15 residues. Germline V gene data show CDR1 as MGHRA and CDR2 as YSYEKL. V lost 5 bases and J 2 bases, leaving 12 bases between the germline ends. The CDR3 DNA is TGCGCCAGCAGCATAATTTCCCCTACTAATGAAAAACTGTTTTTT. Protein: CASSIISPTNEKLFF.

The chain joins TRBV12-5 to TRBJ1-6, with 8 nucleotides matching TRBD1. Trimming at V came to 1 base and at J to 7 bases, leaving 3 bases not matched to a gene. This CDR3 is 15 amino acids long. The V gene's germline CDR1 is LGHNT and CDR2 FRNRAP. CDR3 protein: CASGLGQGSNSPLHF. The CDR3 nucleotides read TGTGCTAGTGGTTTGGGACAGGGGTCAAATTCACCCCTCCACTTT.

The chain joins TRBV5-6 to TRBJ2-5, with a tentative D call TRBD1 (5 bases). Trimming pared 0 bases from V and 4 bases from J, leaving 7 bases between. CDR1 SGHDT and CDR2 YYEEEE come from the germline V gene. This CDR3 is built from 13 residues. CDR3 coding DNA: TGTGCCAGCAGCTTGGGAAGGGGAGAGACCCAGTACTTC. Translating it yields CASSLGRGETQYF.

The rearrangement links TRBV19 to TRBJ1-5, with 7 bases aligning to TRBD1. Germline assignment: CDR1 LNHDA and CDR2 SQIVND (reference sequence). This CDR3 is built from 15 residues. J was trimmed by 0 bases and V by 8 bases; bases with no gene match: 7. The CDR3 DNA reads TGTGCCAGTCGACAGGGCATCCGTAGCAATCAGCCCCAGCATTTT. This codes for CASRQGIRSNQPQHF.

The chain uses TRBV7-9 and TRBJ2-1; a possible D gene is TRBD2 (6 bases). The CDR3 sequence is 15 residues long. Germline V lookup: CDR1 SEHNR, CDR2 FQNEAQ (reference sequence). Trimming cost V 7 bases and J 0 bases, with 13 bases left between them. CDR3 coding DNA: TGTGCCAGCATCAGATCCGGGAGCTCCTACAATGAGCAGTTCTTC. This translates into CASIRSGSSYNEQFF.

The genes are TRBV2 and TRBJ2-7, with 7 bases identical to TRBD1. Germline V gives CDR1 SNHLY, CDR2 FYNNEI. J lost 6 bases, V lost 5 bases, and 10 bases had no gene match. The CDR3 sequence is 14 residues long. The CDR3 region is CASSNRGSRGEQYF. The CDR3 DNA follows: TGTGCCAGCAGTAACAGGGGTTCCCGGGGCGAGCAGTACTTC. The variable domain in full, with the rest retrieved from reference TRBV2 and TRBJ2-7, is EPEVTQTPSHQVTQMGQEVILRCVPISNHLYFYWYRQILGQKVEFLVSFYNNEISEKSEIFDDQFSVERPDGSNFTLKIRSTKLEDSAMYFCASSNRGSRGEQYFGPGTRLTVT.

The chain uses TRBV11-2 and TRBJ1-5; TRBD1 matches at 7 bases. J gave up 1 base and V 0 bases, and 3 bases lay outside the gene matches. This CDR3 contains 16 residues. Looked up from germline, CDR1 is SGHAT and CDR2 is FQNNGV. CDR3 DNA: TGTGCCAGCAGCTTAGATAGGGGGCTGAGCAATCAGCCCCAGCATTTT. Its translation: CASSLDRGLSNQPQHF.

The chain recombines TRBV2 with TRBJ2-1, with D possibly TRBD2 on 6 matching bases. The CDR3 contains 15 residues. With 5 bases removed from V and 2 bases from J, the gap between germline ends came to 13 bases. Per germline, CDR1 SNHLY and CDR2 FYNNEI. CDR3 sequence reads: CASSTGTAAYNEQFF. DNA for the CDR3: TGTGCCAGCAGTACCGGGACTGCTGCCTACAATGAGCAGTTCTTC.

The J gene is TRBJ2-3, the V gene TRBV7-2, with 8 bases lining up with TRBD2. Germline V gene lookup returns CDR1 SGHTA and CDR2 FQGNSA. This CDR3 is 16 amino acids long. Losses at the gene ends were 7 bases for V and 1 base for J; bases not matched to a gene: 10. CDR3 nucleotides: TGTGCCAGCATTCCCGCCGGGGGGGGACGCACAGATACGCAGTATTTT. As protein: CASIPAGGGRTDTQYF.

The chain has TRBV2 and TRBJ2-5; maybe TRBD2 (6 bases). This CDR3 is built from 14 residues. Germline V gives CDR1 SNHLY, CDR2 FYNNEI. Trimming left V 5 bases short and J 2 bases short, with 12 bases between. The CDR3 DNA sequence: TGTGCCAGCAGTCAGCTAGCGCGACAAGAGACCCAGTACTTC. Translating it yields CASSQLARQETQYF.

This clone was picked up a small number of times. The chain is built from TRBV4-1 and TRBJ2-7, with TRBD2 identical over 7 bases. V was clipped by 0 bases and J by 4 bases; unmatched bases: 6. The germline gives CDR1 MGHRA, CDR2 YSYEKL. The CDR3 runs to 15 residues. The DNA of the CDR3 is TGCGCCAGCAGCCAAGAATCCGGACTAGGGTACGAGCAGTACTTC. Translating gives CASSQESGLGYEQYF.

V is TRBV7-2 and J is TRBJ2-7, with 9 bases identical to TRBD1. This CDR3 contains 16 residues. J gave up 3 bases and V 1 base, and 7 bases lay outside the gene matches. Germline lookup yields CDR1 SGHTA and CDR2 FQGNSA. The CDR3 sequence: CASSLGSGTGIYEQYF. DNA for the CDR3: TGTGCCAGCAGCTTAGGCTCAGGGACAGGGATCTACGAGCAGTACTTC.

The V and J genes are TRBV6-5 and TRBJ2-5; tentative D call: TRBD1 (5 bases). Germline assignment: CDR1 MNHEY and CDR2 SVGAGI. The CDR3 sequence is 13 residues long. Trimming removed 7 bases at V and 3 bases at J, with 12 bases between. The CDR3 nucleotides read TGTGCCAGCACCCCGACCAGGGAAGAGACCCAGTACTTC. It specifies CASTPTREETQYF.

The V call is TRBV7-7, the J call TRBJ2-2; TRBD1 matches at 8 bases. With V trimmed by 5 bases and J by 7 bases, 3 bases remained unmatched. The CDR3 loop spans 13 amino acids. Per germline, CDR1 SSHAT and CDR2 FNYEAQ (reference sequence). The CDR3 loop reads CASSVTGVGELFF. DNA for the CDR3: TGTGCCAGCAGCGTGACAGGGGTCGGGGAGCTGTTTTTT.

The chain is built from TRBV30 and TRBJ2-5; D call uncertain. In germline, CDR1 is GTSNPN, CDR2 SVGIG (reference sequence). The CDR3 totals 12 residues. Trimming cost V 3 bases and J 0 bases, with 5 bases left between them. CDR3 loop: CAWRRYQETQYF. CDR3 nucleotides: TGTGCCTGGAGACGGTACCAAGAGACCCAGTACTTC.

This chain joins TRBV5-1 and TRBJ2-1; 13 bases fit TRBD2. The CDR3 sequence is 16 residues long. Germline V gives CDR1 SGHRS, CDR2 YFSETQ. V trimming: 0 bases; J trimming: 9 bases; junction bases outside the gene matches: 6. CDR3 protein: CASSLEGLAGRGEQFF. The DNA of the CDR3 is TGCGCCAGCAGCTTGGAGGGACTAGCGGGACGGGGTGAGCAGTTCTTC.

The chain carries TRBV7-2 and TRBJ1-5, with 7 bases that match TRBD1. J lost 1 base, V lost 6 bases, and 3 bases had no gene match. The CDR3 has 14 residues. Germline loops: CDR1 SGHTA, CDR2 FQGNSA. This CDR3 is CASSRQGSNQPQHF. As DNA, the CDR3 is TGTGCCAGCAGTCGACAGGGAAGCAATCAGCCCCAGCATTTT.

The genes are TRBV6-1 and TRBJ2-7, with D uncertain. There are 13 residues in the CDR3. V was pared by 3 bases and J by 0 bases, with 6 bases between. Germline V gene sequence: CDR1 MNHNS, CDR2 SASEGT. The CDR3 reads CASSDVSSYEQYF. In nucleotides, the CDR3 is TGTGCCAGCAGTGACGTGAGCTCCTACGAGCAGTACTTC.

The V gene is TRBV9, the J gene TRBJ1-1; tentatively, D is TRBD1 (6 bases). Germline V gene lookup returns CDR1 SGDLS and CDR2 YYNGEE. The V end was cut by 3 bases, the J end by 4 bases, with 13 bases between. The CDR3 is 14 residues long. This chain's CDR3 is CASSGLTGFTEAFF. The CDR3 DNA reads TGTGCCAGCAGCGGCCTTACAGGGTTCACTGAAGCTTTCTTT. Supplemented by reference TRBV9 and TRBJ1-1, the full variable domain reads DSGVTQTPKHLITATGQRVTLRCSPRSGDLSVYWYQQSLDQGLQFLIQYYNGEERAKGNILERFSAQQFPDLHSELNLSSLELGDSALYFCASSGLTGFTEAFFGQGTRLTVV.

V gene TRBV7-9 combines with J gene TRBJ2-7, with 7 bases identical to TRBD1. V lost 5 bases, J lost 7 bases, and 8 bases stayed unmatched. This CDR3 spans 13 amino acids. Germline CDR1 reads SEHNR; CDR2 reads FQNEAQ (reference sequence). CDR3 DNA sequence: TGTGCCAGCAGCCCCAGGGACAGCTGGGAGCAGTACTTC. It encodes CASSPRDSWEQYF.

This clone has a single count. The junction does not match germline at one end; this may be a read error. The chain carries TRBV7-9 and TRBJ1-5; D unclear. This CDR3 has 15 residues. The germline V gene encodes CDR1 SEHNR and CDR2 FQNEAQ (reference sequence). The CDR3 reads CSSSSSWAGNQPQHF. CDR3 DNA sequence: TGTTCCAGCAGTTCTTCTTGGGCAGGCAATCAGCCCCAGCATTTT. The full variable domain, completed using reference TRBV7-9 and TRBJ1-5, is DTGVSQNPRHKITKRGQNVTFRCDPISEHNRLYWYRQTLGQGPEFLTYFQNEAQLEKSRLLSDRFSAERPKGSFSTLEIQRTEQGDSAMYLCSSSSSWAGNQPQHFGDGTRLSIL.

The chain couples TRBV10-3 to TRBJ2-2, with 7 bases lining up with TRBD1. V was pared by 6 bases and J by 5 bases, with 9 bases of the junction left unmatched. This CDR3 has 15 amino acids. Germline V CDR1 and CDR2: ENHRY, SYGVKD. CDR3 coding DNA: TGTGCCATCAGAACCGGGACAGCCACTACCGGGGAGCTGTTTTTT. This codes for CAIRTGTATTGELFF.

The chain has TRBV9 and TRBJ2-1, with a tentative D call TRBD2 (6 bases). Germline assignment: CDR1 SGDLS and CDR2 YYNGEE. V dropped 0 bases and J dropped 5 bases, with 12 bases sitting between them. The length of the CDR3 is 15 residues. The CDR3: CASSVGGRTHNEQFF. CDR3 DNA: TGTGCCAGCAGCGTAGGAGGGAGGACTCACAATGAGCAGTTCTTC.

This CDR3 reads CASSQDFGGVQNIQYF. The CDR3 DNA follows: TGCGCCAGCAGCCAAGATTTCGGGGGGGTCCAGAACATTCAGTACTTC. The chain couples TRBV4-3 to TRBJ2-4; 8 bases map to TRBD2. Germline CDR1 and CDR2: LGHNA and YSLEER. Losses at the gene ends were 0 bases for V and 7 bases for J; bases not matched to a gene: 8. The CDR3 has 16 residues.

CDR3 residues: CAWRIRGTGELFF. The DNA of the CDR3 is TGTGCCTGGAGGATCAGGGGTACCGGGGAGCTGTTTTTT. This chain links TRBV30 with TRBJ2-2; TRBD1 might be the D (6 bases). CDR1 is GTSNPN, CDR2 SVGIG, per germline (reference sequence). This CDR3 has 13 residues. Trimming pared 3 bases from V and 5 bases from J, leaving 10 bases between.

The V call is TRBV6-5, the J call TRBJ1-3; the D is unclear. Germline V gives CDR1 MNHEY, CDR2 SVGAGI. V shed 5 bases and J shed 0 bases, with 8 bases lying between them. The CDR3 length is 14 residues. In DNA, the CDR3 is TGTGCCAGCAGTGAACAAAACTCTGGAAACACCATATATTTT. Protein: CASSEQNSGNTIYF.

This clone was seen only once. The V and J genes are TRBV30 and TRBJ2-5; maybe TRBD2 (7 bases). The J call is doubtful: the DNA matches TRBJ2-7 better. This CDR3 spans 13 amino acids. Germline CDR1 reads GTSNPN; CDR2 reads SVGIG (reference sequence). The CDR3 protein is CAWAAGAAYEQYF. The CDR3 DNA follows: TGTGCCTGGGCCGCGGGGGCGGCCTACGAGCAGTACTTC.

This chain connects TRBV9 to TRBJ1-6; 11 positions match TRBD1. V shed 0 bases and J 6 bases; nucleotides not matched to a gene: 2. CDR3 size: 16 residues. In germline, CDR1 is SGDLS, CDR2 YYNGEE. The DNA for the CDR3 is TGTGCCAGCAGCGTAGGGGACAGGGGGGTTAATTCACCCCTCCACTTT. It codes for CASSVGDRGVNSPLHF. Combining the CDR3 with reference TRBV9 and TRBJ1-6 gives the whole variable domain DSGVTQTPKHLITATGQRVTLRCSPRSGDLSVYWYQQSLDQGLQFLIQYYNGEERAKGNILERFSAQQFPDLHSELNLSSLELGDSALYFCASSVGDRGVNSPLHFGNGTRLTVT.

The V and J genes are TRBV27 and TRBJ1-1; TRBD1 matches at 9 bases. The CDR3 is made up of 14 amino acids. Losses at the gene ends were 4 bases for V and 7 bases for J; bases not matched to a gene: 7. The germline V gene encodes CDR1 MNHEY and CDR2 SMNVEV (reference sequence). The DNA of the CDR3 is TGTGCCAGCAGTTATCAACAGGGGGCGGTTGAAGCTTTCTTT. Residues: CASSYQQGAVEAFF.